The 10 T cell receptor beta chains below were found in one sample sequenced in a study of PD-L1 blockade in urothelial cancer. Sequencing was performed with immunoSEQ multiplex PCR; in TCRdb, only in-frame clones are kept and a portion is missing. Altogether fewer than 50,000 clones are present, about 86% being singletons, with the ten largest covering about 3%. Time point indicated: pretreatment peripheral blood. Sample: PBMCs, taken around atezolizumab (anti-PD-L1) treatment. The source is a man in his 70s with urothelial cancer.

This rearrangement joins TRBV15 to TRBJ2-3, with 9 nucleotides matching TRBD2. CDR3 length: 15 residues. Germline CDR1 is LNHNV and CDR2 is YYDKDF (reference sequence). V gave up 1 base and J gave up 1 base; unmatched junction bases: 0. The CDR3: CATSRGLAGTDTQYF. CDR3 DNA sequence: TGTGCCACCAGCAGAGGACTAGCGGGCACAGATACGCAGTATTTT.

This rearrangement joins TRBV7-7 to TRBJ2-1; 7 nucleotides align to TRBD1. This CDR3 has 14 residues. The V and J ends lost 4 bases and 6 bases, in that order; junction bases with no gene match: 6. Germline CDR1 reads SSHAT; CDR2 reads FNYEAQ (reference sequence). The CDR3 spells CASSSGTAINEQFF. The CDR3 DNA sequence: TGTGCCAGCAGCTCCGGGACAGCCATCAATGAGCAGTTCTTC.

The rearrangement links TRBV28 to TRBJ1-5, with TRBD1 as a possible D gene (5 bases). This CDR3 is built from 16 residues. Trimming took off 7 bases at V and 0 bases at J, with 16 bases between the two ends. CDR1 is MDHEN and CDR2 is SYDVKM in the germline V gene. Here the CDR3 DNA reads TGTGCCAGCACAAGCGTAGGGGTCCATAGCAATCAGCCCCAGCATTTT. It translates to CASTSVGVHSNQPQHF.

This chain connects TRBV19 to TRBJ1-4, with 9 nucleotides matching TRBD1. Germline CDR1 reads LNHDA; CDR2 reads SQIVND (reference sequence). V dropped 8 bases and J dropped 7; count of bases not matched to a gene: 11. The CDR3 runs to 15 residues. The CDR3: CASGTGTGRGEKLFF. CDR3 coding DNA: TGTGCCAGTGGGACAGGGACAGGCAGGGGTGAAAAACTGTTTTTT.

CDR3 in DNA: TGTGCCAGCAGCCAAGAAGACAGGGCTAACACTGAAGCTTTCTTT. Protein sequence: CASSQEDRANTEAFF. This chain uses TRBV4-2 with TRBJ1-1; TRBD1 matches 7 bases. The V segment lost 0 bases and the J segment 2 bases; nucleotides outside the gene matches: 3. CDR1 is LGHNA and CDR2 is YNFKEQ in the germline V gene. CDR3 size: 15 residues.

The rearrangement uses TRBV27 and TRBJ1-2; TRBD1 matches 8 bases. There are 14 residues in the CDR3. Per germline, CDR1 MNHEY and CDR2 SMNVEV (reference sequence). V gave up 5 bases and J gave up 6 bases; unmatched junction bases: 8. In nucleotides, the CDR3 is TGTGCCAGCAGTCGGACAGGGTTAAACCATGGCTACACCTTC. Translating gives CASSRTGLNHGYTF.

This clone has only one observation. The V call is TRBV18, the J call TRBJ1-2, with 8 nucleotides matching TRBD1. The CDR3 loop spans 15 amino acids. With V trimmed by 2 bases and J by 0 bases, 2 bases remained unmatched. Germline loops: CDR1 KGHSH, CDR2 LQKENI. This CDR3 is CASSPGTGANYGYTF. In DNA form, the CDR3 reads TGTGCCAGCTCACCAGGGACAGGAGCTAACTATGGCTACACCTTC. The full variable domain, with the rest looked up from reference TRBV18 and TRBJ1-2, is NAGVMQNPRHLVRRRGQEARLRCSPMKGHSHVYWYRQLPEEGLKFMVYLQKENIIDESGMPKERFSAEFPKEGPSILRIQQVVRGDSAAYFCASSPGTGANYGYTFGSGTRLTVV.

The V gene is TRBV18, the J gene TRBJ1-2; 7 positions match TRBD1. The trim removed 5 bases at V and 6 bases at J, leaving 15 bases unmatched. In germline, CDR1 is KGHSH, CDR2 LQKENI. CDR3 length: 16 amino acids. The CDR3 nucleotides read TGTGCCAGCTCATCAGACAGGGCCGCGGTCGTGGATGGCTACACCTTC. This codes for CASSSDRAAVVDGYTF.

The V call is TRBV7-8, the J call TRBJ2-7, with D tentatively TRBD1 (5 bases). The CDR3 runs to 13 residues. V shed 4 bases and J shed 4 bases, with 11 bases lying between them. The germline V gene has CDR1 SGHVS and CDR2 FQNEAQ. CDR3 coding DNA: TGTGCCAGCAGCTATGACAGAAAATACGAGCAGTACTTC. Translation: CASSYDRKYEQYF.

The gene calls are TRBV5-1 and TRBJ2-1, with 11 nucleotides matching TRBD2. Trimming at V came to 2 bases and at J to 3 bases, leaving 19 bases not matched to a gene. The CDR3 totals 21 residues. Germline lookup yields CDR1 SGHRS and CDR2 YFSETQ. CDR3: CASSLNPGTRLAGSHYNEQFF. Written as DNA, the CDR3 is TGCGCCAGCAGCTTAAACCCCGGGACACGACTAGCGGGATCCCACTACAATGAGCAGTTCTTC. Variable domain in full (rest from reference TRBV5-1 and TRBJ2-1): KAGVTQTPRYLIKTRGQQVTLSCSPISGHRSVSWYQQTPGQGLQFLFEYFSETQRNKGNFPGRFSGRQFSNSRSEMNVSTLELGDSALYLCASSLNPGTRLAGSHYNEQFFGPGTRLTVL.